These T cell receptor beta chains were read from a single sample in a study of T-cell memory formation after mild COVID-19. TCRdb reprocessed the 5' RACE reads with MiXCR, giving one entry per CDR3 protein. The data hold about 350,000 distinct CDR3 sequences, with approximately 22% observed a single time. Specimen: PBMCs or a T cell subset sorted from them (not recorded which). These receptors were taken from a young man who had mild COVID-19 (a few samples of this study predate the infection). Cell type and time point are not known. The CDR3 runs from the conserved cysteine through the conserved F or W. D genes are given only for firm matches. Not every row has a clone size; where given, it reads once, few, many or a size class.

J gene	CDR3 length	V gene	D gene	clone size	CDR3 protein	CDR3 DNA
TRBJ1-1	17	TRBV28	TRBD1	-	CASSLGRQGSMNTEAFF	TGTGCCAGCAGTCTCGGCAGACAGGGTAGTATGAACACTGAAGCTTTCTTT
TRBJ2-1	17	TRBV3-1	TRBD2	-	CASSYSGTSGRRNEQFF	TGTGCCAGCAGCTACTCCGGGACTAGCGGGAGACGCAATGAGCAGTTCTTC
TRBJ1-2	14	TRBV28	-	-	CASSFGGAYYGYTF	TGTGCCAGCAGTTTCGGGGGCGCATACTATGGCTACACCTTC
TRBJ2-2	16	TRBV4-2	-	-	CASSQEGTLYTGELFF	TGTGCCAGCAGCCAGGAAGGGACACTATACACCGGGGAGCTGTTTTTT
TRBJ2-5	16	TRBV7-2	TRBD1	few	CASRLQEGDRAETQYF	TGTGCCAGCAGACTTCAGGAAGGGGACAGGGCGGAGACCCAGTACTTC
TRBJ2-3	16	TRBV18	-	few	CASSPVLHPSQGTQYF	TGTGCCAGCTCACCCGTGCTACACCCCTCGCAAGGCACGCAGTATTTT
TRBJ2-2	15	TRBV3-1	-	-	CASSQVPGSAGELFF	TGTGCCAGCAGCCAAGTCCCCGGAAGCGCCGGGGAGCTGTTTTTT
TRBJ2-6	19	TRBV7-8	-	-	CASSTRVLASISGANVLTF	TGTGCCAGCAGCACACGGGTGTTAGCGTCTATCTCTGGGGCCAACGTCCTGACTTTC
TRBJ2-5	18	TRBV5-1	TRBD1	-	CASSRSKGAGLVQETQYF	TGCGCCAGCAGCCGTTCTAAGGGGGCTGGTCTGGTTCAAGAGACCCAGTACTTC
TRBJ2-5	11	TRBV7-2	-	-	CASTPGETQYF	TGTGCCAGCACCCCTGGGGAGACCCAGTACTTC
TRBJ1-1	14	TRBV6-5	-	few	CASIRDQGGTEAFF	TGTGCCAGCATTAGAGACCAAGGGGGTACTGAAGCTTTCTTT
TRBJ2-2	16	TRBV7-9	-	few	CASSEFRAANTGELFF	TGTGCCAGCAGTGAGTTCAGGGCAGCGAACACCGGGGAGCTGTTTTTT
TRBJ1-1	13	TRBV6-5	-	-	CASSRTSGTEAFF	TGTGCCAGCAGTCGGACGTCAGGGACTGAAGCTTTCTTT
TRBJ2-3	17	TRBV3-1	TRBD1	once	CASSSINRGHSTDTQYF	TGTGCCAGCAGCTCGATCAACAGGGGCCATAGCACAGATACGCAGTATTTT
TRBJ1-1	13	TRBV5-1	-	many	CASSTGLNTEAFF	TGCGCCAGCAGCACAGGGTTGAACACTGAAGCTTTCTTT
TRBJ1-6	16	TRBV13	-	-	CASRLEGTNHNSPLHF	TGTGCCAGCAGATTAGAAGGGACGAACCATAATTCACCCCTCCACTTT
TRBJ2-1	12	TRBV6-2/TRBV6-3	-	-	CATRPPSNEQFF	TGTGCCACCCGCCCCCCTTCAAATGAGCAGTTCTTC
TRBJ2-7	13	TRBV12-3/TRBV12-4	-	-	CASSEVTGLEQYF	TGTGCCAGCAGCGAAGTTACAGGGCTCGAGCAGTACTTC
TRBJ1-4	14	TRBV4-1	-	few	CASSQDRGREKLFF	TGCGCCAGCAGCCAAGACCGGGGGAGGGAAAAACTGTTTTTT
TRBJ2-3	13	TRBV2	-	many	CASSEPFTDTQYF	TGTGCCAGCAGTGAACCCTTCACGGATACGCAGTATTTT
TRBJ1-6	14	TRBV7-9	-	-	CASSQGNYNSPLHF	TGTGCCAGCAGCCAGGGGAACTATAATTCACCCCTCCACTTT
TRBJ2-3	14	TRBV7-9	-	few	CASSGVTKSDTQYF	TGTGCCAGCAGCGGGGTGACAAAATCAGATACGCAGTATTTT
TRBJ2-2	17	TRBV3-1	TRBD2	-	CASSQRAGGLYTGELFF	TGTGCCAGCAGCCAACGAGCGGGGGGGTTGTACACCGGGGAGCTGTTTTTT
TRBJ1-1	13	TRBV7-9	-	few	CASSSGAGTEAFF	TGTGCCAGCAGCTCAGGAGCAGGGACTGAAGCTTTCTTT
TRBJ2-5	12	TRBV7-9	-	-	CASSLYAETQYF	TGTGCCAGCAGCTTATATGCGGAGACCCAGTACTTC
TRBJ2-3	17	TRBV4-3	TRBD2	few	CASSQGGNPRNTDTQYF	TGCGCCAGCAGCCAGGGGGGGAATCCTCGAAACACAGATACGCAGTATTTT
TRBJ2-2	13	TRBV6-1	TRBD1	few	CASSLGGYGELFF	TGTGCCAGCAGCTTAGGGGGCTACGGGGAGCTGTTTTTT
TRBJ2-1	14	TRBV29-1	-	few	CSVELWGVGNEQFF	TGCAGCGTTGAATTATGGGGAGTAGGGAATGAGCAGTTCTTC
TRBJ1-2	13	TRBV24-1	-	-	CATRDTFNYGYTF	TGTGCCACCCGGGACACCTTTAACTATGGCTACACCTTC
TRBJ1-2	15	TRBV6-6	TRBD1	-	CASSAGTGGIYGYTF	TGTGCCAGCAGTGCAGGGACAGGGGGCATCTATGGCTACACCTTC
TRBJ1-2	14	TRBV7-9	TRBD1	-	CASSTRQGAEGYTF	TGTGCCAGCAGCACAAGACAGGGGGCGGAAGGCTACACCTTC
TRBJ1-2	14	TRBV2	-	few	CASSSQVANYGYTF	TGTGCCAGCAGTTCACAGGTTGCCAACTATGGCTACACCTTC
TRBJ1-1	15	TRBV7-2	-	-	CASSLRIGGNTEAFF	TGTGCCAGCAGCTTAAGGATAGGGGGGAACACTGAAGCTTTCTTT
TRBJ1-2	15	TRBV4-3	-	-	CASSQAWVVNYGYTF	TGCGCCAGCAGCCAAGCGTGGGTAGTAAACTATGGCTACACCTTC
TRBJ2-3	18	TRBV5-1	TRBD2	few	CASSPAPGLAPGTDTQYF	TGCGCCAGCAGCCCGGCCCCGGGACTAGCACCTGGCACAGATACGCAGTATTTT
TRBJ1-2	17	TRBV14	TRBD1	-	CASSQDAFDRGLNGYTF	TGTGCCAGCAGCCAAGACGCTTTTGACAGGGGGCTTAATGGCTACACCTTC
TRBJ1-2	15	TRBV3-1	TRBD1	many	CASSRRGTGAYGYTF	TGTGCCAGCAGCCGAAGAGGGACAGGCGCTTATGGCTACACCTTC
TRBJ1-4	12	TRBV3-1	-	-	CASSLPQGKLFF	TGTGCCAGCAGCCTGCCCCAGGGGAAACTGTTTTTT
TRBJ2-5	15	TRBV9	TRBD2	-	CASSKRGAPGETQYF	TGTGCCAGCAGCAAGCGGGGGGCCCCCGGGGAGACCCAGTACTTC
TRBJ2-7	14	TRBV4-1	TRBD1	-	CASRGQRNSYEQYF	TGCGCCAGCAGGGGACAGCGAAACTCCTACGAGCAGTACTTC
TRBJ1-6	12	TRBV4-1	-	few	CASSQEKGSLHF	TGCGCCAGCAGCCAAGAAAAGGGGTCCCTCCACTTT
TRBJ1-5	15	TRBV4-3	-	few	CASSQDWVDGRAQHF	TGCGCCAGCAGCCAAGATTGGGTTGACGGCAGGGCCCAGCATTTT
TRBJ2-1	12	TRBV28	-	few	CASRRAENEQFF	TGTGCCAGCAGGCGGGCGGAAAATGAGCAGTTCTTC
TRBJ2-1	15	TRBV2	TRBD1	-	CASSEGDRVPGEQFF	TGTGCCAGCAGTGAAGGTGACAGGGTACCGGGTGAGCAGTTCTTC
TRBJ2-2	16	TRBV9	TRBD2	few	CASSSRTSGGPGELFF	TGTGCCAGCAGCTCCAGGACTAGCGGGGGGCCCGGGGAGCTGTTTTTT
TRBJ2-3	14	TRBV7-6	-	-	CASTKTENTDTQYF	TGTGCCAGCACCAAGACAGAGAACACAGATACGCAGTATTTT
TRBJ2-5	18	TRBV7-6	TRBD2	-	CASSLAWGSGGPQETQYF	TGTGCCAGCAGCTTGGCCTGGGGTAGCGGGGGCCCCCAAGAGACCCAGTACTTC
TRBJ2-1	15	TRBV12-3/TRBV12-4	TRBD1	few	CASRRDRGSSFEQFF	TGTGCCAGCAGACGGGACAGGGGGTCGAGTTTTGAGCAGTTCTTC
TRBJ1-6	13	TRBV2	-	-	CASSGGLESPLHF	TGTGCCAGCAGTGGAGGACTGGAATCACCCCTCCACTTT
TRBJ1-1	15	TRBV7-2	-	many	CASSLAQVGDTEAFF	TGTGCCAGCAGCTTAGCCCAGGTGGGTGACACTGAAGCTTTCTTT
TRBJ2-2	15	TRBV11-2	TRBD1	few	CASSSSGQGTGELFF	TGTGCCAGCAGCTCTTCGGGACAGGGCACCGGGGAGCTGTTTTTT
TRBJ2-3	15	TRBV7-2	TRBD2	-	CASSWGLAGTDTQYF	TGTGCCAGCAGCTGGGGACTAGCGGGGACAGATACGCAGTATTTT
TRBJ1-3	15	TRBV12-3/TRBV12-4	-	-	CASSFRRLSGNTIYF	TGTGCCAGCAGTTTTCGACGGCTCTCTGGAAACACCATATATTTT
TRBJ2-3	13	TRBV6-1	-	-	CASSARQDQTQYF	TGTGCCAGCAGTGCCCGACAGGATCAAACGCAGTATTTT
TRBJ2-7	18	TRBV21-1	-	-	CASSARWNRGSRFYEQYF	TGTGCCAGCAGCGCCCGTTGGAACAGGGGATCCCGTTTCTACGAGCAGTACTTC